This TCR beta chain was observed in a study of CD8+ T cells in alopecia areata. In each case, RNA was isolated and then reverse transcribed into cDNA as the sequencing template. Method: immunoSEQ multiplex PCR; TCRdb's copy keeps in-frame clones and lacks some. The table has about 87,000 clones, over 70% seen once. The sample's treatment: oral pan-JAK inhibitor, 5-10 mg twice daily. This CDR3 comprises 12 residues. V was cut by 4 bases and J by 5 bases, with 9 bases left in between. Germline-derived CDR1 and CDR2 are LNHDA and SQIVND (reference sequence). General observations from the study: A large proportion of expanded lesional clones were detected persisting in scalp and blood during tofacitinib.

Worth noting for this clone: Its cognate antigen is unknown.

Here the sequenced sample was CD8+ T cells sorted from blood, taken at week 44, from a patient treated with tofacitinib. This clonotype was obtained from a human donor with alopecia areata. The V gene is TRBV19, the J gene TRBJ2-7; D gene ambiguous. For the CDR3, the DNA is TGTGCCAGTAGTAGTGGCCCCCACGAGCAGTACTTC. It yields the protein CASSSGPHEQYF.